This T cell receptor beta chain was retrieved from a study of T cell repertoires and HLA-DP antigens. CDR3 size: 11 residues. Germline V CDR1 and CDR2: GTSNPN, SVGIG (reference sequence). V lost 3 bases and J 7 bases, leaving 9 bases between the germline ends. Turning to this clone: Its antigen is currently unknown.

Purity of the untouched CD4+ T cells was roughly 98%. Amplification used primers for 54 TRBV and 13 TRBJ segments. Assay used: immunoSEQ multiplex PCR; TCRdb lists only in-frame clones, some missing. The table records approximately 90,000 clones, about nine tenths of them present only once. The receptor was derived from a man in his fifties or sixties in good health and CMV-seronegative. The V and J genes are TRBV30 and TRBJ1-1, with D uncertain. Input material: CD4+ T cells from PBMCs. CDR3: CAWRIGIEAFF. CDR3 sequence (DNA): TGTGCCTGGAGGATCGGGATTGAAGCTTTCTTT.